This note documents a single T cell receptor beta chain sequence. Its antigen is undetermined. This CDR3 is built from 13 residues. Germline values: CDR1 SGHTA, CDR2 FQGNSA. V lost 4 bases and J lost 7, with 13 bases in between. This sample was taken from a study of T cells in localized non-small cell lung cancer. Study-level findings and limits: Adjacent lung held a median roughly 56 of the top 100 tumor clones. Since sequencing was restricted to only one region of the tumor, intratumor heterogeneity remains a possibility. An association was observed between higher blood T cell density and longer overall survival.

The assay was immunoSEQ multiplex PCR, and TCRdb's table has in-frame clones only and misses some. The sample contains about 29,000 clones, roughly nine tenths of which appear only once. This clonotype originated in a woman between 40 and 69 years old with stage I lung adenocarcinoma. Specimen: peripheral blood, collected before any cancer treatment. The chain recombines TRBV7-2 with TRBJ1-2; D uncertain. The CDR3 DNA sequence: TGTGCCAGCAGCTCCGGTTTGAGGTTTGGCTACACCTTC. Translation gives CASSSGLRFGYTF.